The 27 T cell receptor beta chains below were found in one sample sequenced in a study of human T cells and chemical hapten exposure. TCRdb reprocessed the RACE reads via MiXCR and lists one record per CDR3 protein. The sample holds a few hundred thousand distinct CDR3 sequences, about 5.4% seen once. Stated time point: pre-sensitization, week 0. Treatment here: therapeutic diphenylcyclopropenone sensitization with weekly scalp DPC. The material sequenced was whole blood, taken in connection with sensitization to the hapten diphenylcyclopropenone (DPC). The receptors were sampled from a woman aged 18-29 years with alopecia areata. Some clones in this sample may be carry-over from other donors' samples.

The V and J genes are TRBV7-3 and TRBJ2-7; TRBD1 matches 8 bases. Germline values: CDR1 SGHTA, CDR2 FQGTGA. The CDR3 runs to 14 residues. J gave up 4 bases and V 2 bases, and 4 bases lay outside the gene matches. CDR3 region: CASSLQGQGYEQYF. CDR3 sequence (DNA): TGTGCCAGCAGCTTACAAGGACAGGGTTACGAGCAGTACTTC.

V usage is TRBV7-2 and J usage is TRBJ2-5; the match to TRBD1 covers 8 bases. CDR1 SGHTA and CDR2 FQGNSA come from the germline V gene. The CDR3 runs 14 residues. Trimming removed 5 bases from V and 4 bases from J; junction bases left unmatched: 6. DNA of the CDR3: TGTGCCAGCAGCCCCCAGGGGGCCAGAGAGACCCAGTACTTC. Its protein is CASSPQGARETQYF. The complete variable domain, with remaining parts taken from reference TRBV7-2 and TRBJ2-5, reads GAGVSQSPSNKVTEKGKDVELRCDPISGHTALYWYRQSLGQGLEFLIYFQGNSAPDKSGLPSDRFSAERTGGSVSTLTIQRTQQEDSAVYLCASSPQGARETQYFGPGTRLLVL.

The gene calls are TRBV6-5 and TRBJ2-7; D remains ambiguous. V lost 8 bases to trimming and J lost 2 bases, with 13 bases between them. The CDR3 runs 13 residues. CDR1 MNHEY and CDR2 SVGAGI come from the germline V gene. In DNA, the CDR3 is TGTGCCAGCGGTGAAACACCGACCTACGAGCAGTACTTC. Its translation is CASGETPTYEQYF.

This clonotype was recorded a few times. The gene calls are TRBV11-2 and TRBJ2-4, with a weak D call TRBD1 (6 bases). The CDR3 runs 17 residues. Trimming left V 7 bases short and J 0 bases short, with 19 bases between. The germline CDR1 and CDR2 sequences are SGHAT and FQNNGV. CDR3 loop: CASTGIRGSLAKNIQYF. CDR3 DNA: TGTGCCAGCACTGGTATAAGGGGGTCACTAGCCAAAAACATTCAGTACTTC.

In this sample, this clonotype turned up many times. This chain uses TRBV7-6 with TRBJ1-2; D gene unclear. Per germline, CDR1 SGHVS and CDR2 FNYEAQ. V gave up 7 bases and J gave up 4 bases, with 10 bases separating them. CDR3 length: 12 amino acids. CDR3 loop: CASTDIRYGYTF. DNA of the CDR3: TGTGCCAGCACCGACATACGCTATGGCTACACCTTC.

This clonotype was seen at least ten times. The CDR3 coding sequence is TGTGCCAGCAGTGAAACAAGGGGATACAATGAGCAGTTCTTC. This sequence encodes CASSETRGYNEQFF. The rearrangement links TRBV2 to TRBJ2-1; a possible D gene is TRBD1 (5 bases). The CDR3 covers 14 residues. Germline CDR1 SNHLY, CDR2 FYNNEI. V shed 2 bases and J shed 4 bases, with 9 bases lying between them.

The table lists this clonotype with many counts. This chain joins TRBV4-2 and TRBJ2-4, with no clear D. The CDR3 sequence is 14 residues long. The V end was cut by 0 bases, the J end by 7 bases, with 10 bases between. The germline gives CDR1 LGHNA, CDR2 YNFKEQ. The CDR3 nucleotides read TGTGCCAGCAGCCAAGATGATGTTAGCAACATTCAGTACTTC. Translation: CASSQDDVSNIQYF.

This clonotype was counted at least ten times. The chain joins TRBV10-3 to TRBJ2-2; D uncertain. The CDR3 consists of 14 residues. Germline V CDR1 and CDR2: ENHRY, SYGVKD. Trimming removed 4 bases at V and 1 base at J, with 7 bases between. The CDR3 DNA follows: TGTGCCATCAGTGCCGGCAGGAACACCGGGGAGCTGTTTTTT. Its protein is CAISAGRNTGELFF.

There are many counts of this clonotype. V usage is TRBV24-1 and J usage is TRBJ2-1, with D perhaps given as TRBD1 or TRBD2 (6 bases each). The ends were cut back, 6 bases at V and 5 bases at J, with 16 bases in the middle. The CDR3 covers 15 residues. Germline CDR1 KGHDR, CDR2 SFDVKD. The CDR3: CATSSRGANNNEQFF. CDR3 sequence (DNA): TGTGCCACCAGTTCTAGGGGGGCGAATAACAATGAGCAGTTCTTC.

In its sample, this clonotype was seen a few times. CDR3 amino acids: CASSTLAGETDTQYF. CDR3 DNA sequence: TGTGCCAGCAGCACCTTAGCGGGGGAGACAGATACGCAGTATTTT. The chain is built from TRBV5-4 and TRBJ2-3, with 9 bases lining up with TRBD2. Trimming at V came to 4 bases and at J to 3 bases, leaving 6 bases not matched to a gene. The CDR3 has 15 residues. The germline V gene encodes CDR1 SGHNT and CDR2 YYREEE (reference sequence).

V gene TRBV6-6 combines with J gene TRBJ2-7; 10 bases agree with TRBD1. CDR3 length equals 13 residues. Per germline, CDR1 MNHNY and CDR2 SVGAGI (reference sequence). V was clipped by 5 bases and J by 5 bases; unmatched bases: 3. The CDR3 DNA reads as TGTGCCAGCAGTCGGGGACAGGGGAACGAGCAGTACTTC. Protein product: CASSRGQGNEQYF.

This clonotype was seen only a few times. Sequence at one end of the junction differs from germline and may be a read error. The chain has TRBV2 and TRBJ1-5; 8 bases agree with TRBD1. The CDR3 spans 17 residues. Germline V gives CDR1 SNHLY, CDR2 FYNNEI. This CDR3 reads CASTETRTGFGNQPQHF. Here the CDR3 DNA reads TGTGCCAGCACTGAAACAAGGACAGGGTTCGGCAATCAGCCCCAGCATTTT.

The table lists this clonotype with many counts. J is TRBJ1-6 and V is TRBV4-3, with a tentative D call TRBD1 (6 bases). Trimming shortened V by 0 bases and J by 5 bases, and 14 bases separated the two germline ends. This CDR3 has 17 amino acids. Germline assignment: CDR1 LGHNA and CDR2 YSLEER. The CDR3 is CASSQDRGTGNNSPLHF. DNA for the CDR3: TGCGCCAGCAGCCAAGATAGGGGGACGGGAAATAATTCACCCCTCCACTTT.

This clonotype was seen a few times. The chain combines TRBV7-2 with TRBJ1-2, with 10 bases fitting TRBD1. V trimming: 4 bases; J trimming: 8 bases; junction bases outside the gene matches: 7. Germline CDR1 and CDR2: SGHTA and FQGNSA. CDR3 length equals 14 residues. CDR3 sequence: CASSSTGGDQGYTF. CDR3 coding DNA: TGTGCCAGCAGCTCGACAGGGGGCGATCAGGGCTACACCTTC.

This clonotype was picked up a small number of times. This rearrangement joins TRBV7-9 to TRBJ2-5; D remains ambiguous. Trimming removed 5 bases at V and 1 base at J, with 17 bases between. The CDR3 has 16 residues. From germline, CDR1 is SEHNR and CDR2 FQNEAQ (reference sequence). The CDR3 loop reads CASSPRSLQSQETQYF. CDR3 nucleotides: TGTGCCAGCAGCCCTAGGTCCCTGCAAAGCCAAGAGACCCAGTACTTC.

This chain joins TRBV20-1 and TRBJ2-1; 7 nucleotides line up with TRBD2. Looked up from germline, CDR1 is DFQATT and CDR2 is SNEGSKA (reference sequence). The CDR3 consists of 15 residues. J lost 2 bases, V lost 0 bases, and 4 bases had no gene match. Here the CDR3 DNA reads TGCAGTGCTAGAGATCGGGGGGAGGCCTACAATGAGCAGTTCTTC. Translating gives CSARDRGEAYNEQFF.

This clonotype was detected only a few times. Here the CDR3 reads CSVEAGGSTDTQYF. In DNA form, the CDR3 reads TGCAGCGTTGAAGCAGGGGGTAGCACAGATACGCAGTATTTT. This chain connects TRBV29-1 to TRBJ2-3, with TRBD1 matching over 7 bases. The length of the CDR3 is 14 residues. V lost 1 base, J lost 0 bases, and 1 base stayed unmatched. Germline loops: CDR1 SQVTM, CDR2 ANQGSEA.

The DNA of the CDR3 is TGTGCCAGCAGCTTATCGAGCGGAGACGAGCAGTACTTC. As protein: CASSLSSGDEQYF. V usage is TRBV7-2 and J usage is TRBJ2-7; possible D gene TRBD2, 5 bases. The CDR3 totals 13 residues. The germline CDR1 and CDR2 sequences are SGHTA and FQGNSA. V dropped 2 bases and J dropped 5 bases, with 10 bases sitting between them.

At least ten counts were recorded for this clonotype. The CDR3 region is CASSLNGGGYGYTF. In DNA form, the CDR3 reads TGTGCCAGCAGTTTAAATGGGGGCGGCTATGGCTACACCTTC. This rearrangement joins TRBV27 to TRBJ1-2; tentative D call: TRBD1 (6 bases). This CDR3 has 14 residues. Deletions cut 2 bases from V and 4 bases from J, with 11 bases between. Germline-derived CDR1 and CDR2 are MNHEY and SMNVEV (reference sequence).

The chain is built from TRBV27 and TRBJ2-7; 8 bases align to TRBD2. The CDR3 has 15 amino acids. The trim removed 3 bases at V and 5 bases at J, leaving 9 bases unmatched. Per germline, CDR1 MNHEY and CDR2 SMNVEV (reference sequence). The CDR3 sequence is CASSLLRGGIDEQYF. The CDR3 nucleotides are TGTGCCAGCAGTTTGTTACGGGGGGGTATCGACGAGCAGTACTTC.

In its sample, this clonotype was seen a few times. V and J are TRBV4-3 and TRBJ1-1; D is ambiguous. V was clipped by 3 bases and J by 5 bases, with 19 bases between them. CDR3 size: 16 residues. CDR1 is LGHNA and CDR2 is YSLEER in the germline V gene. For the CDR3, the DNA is TGCGCCAGCAGCCACATACGAATCGGGCCTGGGACTGAAGCTTTCTTT. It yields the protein CASSHIRIGPGTEAFF.

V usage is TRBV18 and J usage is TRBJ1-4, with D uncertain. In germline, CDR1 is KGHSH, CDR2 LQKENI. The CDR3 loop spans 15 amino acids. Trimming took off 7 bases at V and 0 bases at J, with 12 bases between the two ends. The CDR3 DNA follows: TGTGCCAGCTTCCGGACGGTTGCAACTAATGAAAAACTGTTTTTT. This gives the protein CASFRTVATNEKLFF.

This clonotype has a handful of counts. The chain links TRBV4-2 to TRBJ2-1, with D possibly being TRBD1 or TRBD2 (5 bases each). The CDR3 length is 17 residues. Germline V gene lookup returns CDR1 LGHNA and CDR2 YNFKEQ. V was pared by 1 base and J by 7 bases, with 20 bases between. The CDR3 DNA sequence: TGTGCCAGCAGCCAAGTAGGGGCGGGCCAGAGAGGGAATGAGCAGTTCTTC. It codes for CASSQVGAGQRGNEQFF.

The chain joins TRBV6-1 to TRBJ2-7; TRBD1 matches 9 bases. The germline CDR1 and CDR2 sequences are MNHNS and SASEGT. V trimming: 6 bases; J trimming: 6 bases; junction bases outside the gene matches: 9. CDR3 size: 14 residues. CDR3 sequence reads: CASSLRTGVGEQYF. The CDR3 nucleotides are TGTGCCAGCAGCCTGCGGACAGGGGTGGGCGAGCAGTACTTC.

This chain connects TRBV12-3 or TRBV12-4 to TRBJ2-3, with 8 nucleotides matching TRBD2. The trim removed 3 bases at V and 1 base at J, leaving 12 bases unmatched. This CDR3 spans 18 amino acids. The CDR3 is CASSFPTGGSYGTDTQYF. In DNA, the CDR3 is TGTGCCAGCAGTTTTCCGACGGGGGGGTCATACGGCACAGATACGCAGTATTTT.

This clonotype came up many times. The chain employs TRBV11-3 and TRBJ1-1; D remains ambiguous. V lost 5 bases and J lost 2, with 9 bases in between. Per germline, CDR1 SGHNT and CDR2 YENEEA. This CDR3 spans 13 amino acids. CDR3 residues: CASSREGNTEAFF. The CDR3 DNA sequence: TGTGCCAGCAGCCGAGAGGGTAACACTGAAGCTTTCTTT.

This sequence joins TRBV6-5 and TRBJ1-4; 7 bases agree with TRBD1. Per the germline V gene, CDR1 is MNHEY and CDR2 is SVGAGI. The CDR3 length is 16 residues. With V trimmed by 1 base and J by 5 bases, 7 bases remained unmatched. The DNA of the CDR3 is TGTGCCAGCAGTTACTACGGGACAGTCGGGAATGAAAAACTGTTTTTT. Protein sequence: CASSYYGTVGNEKLFF.